What follows are 20 T cell receptor beta chains derived from one specimen sequenced in a study of CD8+ T cells in alopecia areata. Reverse transcribed after extraction, RNA yielded cDNA as the sequencing template. Here immunoSEQ multiplex PCR was the method, and the copy in TCRdb shows in-frame clones only, minus some. The sample includes over 100,000 clones, about 50% seen only once; the top ten take around 0.46%. Noted treatment: oral pan-JAK inhibitor, 5-10 mg twice daily. The sequenced sample was CD4+ T cells sorted from blood, obtained at week 4, from a patient treated with tofacitinib. The origin of the receptors is a human donor with alopecia areata.

The CDR3 sequence: CASSPPGVYEQFF. The CDR3 DNA reads TGTGCCAGCTCACCACCGGGGGTGTATGAGCAGTTCTTC. The genes are TRBV18 and TRBJ2-1; D possibly matches TRBD1 or TRBD2 (5 bases each). The V and J ends lost 0 bases and 8 bases respectively, with 8 bases between them. CDR3 size: 13 residues. CDR1 and CDR2 (germline): KGHSH, LQKENI.

V usage is TRBV9 and J usage is TRBJ1-5, with 7 bases identical to TRBD1. The CDR3 has 16 amino acids. The trim removed 4 bases at V and 3 bases at J, leaving 10 bases unmatched. The germline CDR1 and CDR2 sequences are SGDLS and YYNGEE. The CDR3 region is CASSPNDRVVNQPQHF. The CDR3 DNA sequence: TGTGCCAGCAGCCCGAACGACAGGGTGGTCAATCAGCCCCAGCATTTT.

As to this clone: The same CDR3 is also encoded by other DNA sequences in this sample. The chain has TRBV11-2 and TRBJ2-7, with 7 nucleotides matching TRBD1. This CDR3 comprises 15 residues. The junction had 7 bases not matched to a gene; V was cut back by 5 bases and J by 0 bases. Germline lookup yields CDR1 SGHAT and CDR2 FQNNGV. CDR3 in amino acids: CASSLDTGDSYEQYF. CDR3 bases: TGTGCCAGCAGCCTCGACACAGGGGACTCCTACGAGCAGTACTTC.

The chain couples TRBV27 to TRBJ1-6, with 8 nucleotides matching TRBD1. Germline CDR1 MNHEY, CDR2 SMNVEV (reference sequence). The ends lost 2 bases at V and 10 bases at J; junction bases unmatched: 13. The CDR3 has 17 residues. The CDR3 spells CASSLRSRTGSGSPLHF. Here the CDR3 DNA reads TGTGCCAGCAGTTTACGTTCCAGGACAGGGTCCGGCTCACCCCTCCACTTT.

In its sample, this clone was seen a few times. The rearrangement joins TRBV29-1 to TRBJ1-1; maybe TRBD1 (5 bases). Trimming left V 4 bases short and J 8 bases short, with 14 bases between. Germline V lookup: CDR1 SQVTM, CDR2 ANQGSEA. The CDR3 loop spans 12 amino acids. The DNA for the CDR3 is TGCAGCGTTGGGAGGGGCAGTTGGGAAGCTTTCTTT. This translates into CSVGRGSWEAFF.

The chain joins TRBV6-5 to TRBJ2-3; TRBD1 is a possible D gene (6 bases). Per germline, CDR1 MNHEY and CDR2 SVGAGI. This CDR3 has 14 residues. V was cut by 6 bases and J by 4 bases, with 14 bases left in between. CDR3 DNA: TGTGCCAGCAGCCCTGGACAGTCCCCAGATACGCAGTATTTT. Translating it yields CASSPGQSPDTQYF.

This clone was counted a few times. The J gene is TRBJ2-7, the V gene TRBV6-1; 7 bases agree with TRBD1. Unmatched junction bases numbered 6, after V lost 5 bases and J lost 2 bases. The germline CDR1 and CDR2 sequences are MNHNS and SASEGT. This CDR3 is 14 amino acids long. The CDR3 nucleotides read TGTGCCAGCAGTAAGACAGGGAATCCCTACGAGCAGTACTTC. Residues: CASSKTGNPYEQYF.

The chain carries TRBV29-1 and TRBJ2-7, with D tentatively TRBD2 (6 bases). V was clipped by 6 bases and J by 3 bases, with 15 bases between them. The CDR3 has 13 residues. Germline CDR1 SQVTM, CDR2 ANQGSEA. CDR3 in amino acids: CSVRRDDDYEQYF. CDR3 sequence (DNA): TGCAGCGTGCGGCGGGACGATGACTACGAGCAGTACTTC.

This clone was observed a few times. The chain is built from TRBV7-6 and TRBJ2-2; D is perhaps TRBD2 (6 bases). This CDR3 spans 13 amino acids. Germline CDR1 SGHVS, CDR2 FNYEAQ. Trimming shortened V by 2 bases and J by 6 bases, and 7 bases separated the two germline ends. The CDR3 region has the DNA TGTGCCAGCAGCTTATCGGGAGCCGGGGAGCTGTTTTTT. This codes for CASSLSGAGELFF. Looking up the rest from reference TRBV7-6 and TRBJ2-2 gives the full variable domain: GAGVSQSPRYKVTKRGQDVALRCDPISGHVSLYWYRQALGQGPEFLTYFNYEAQQDKSGLPNDRFSAERPEGSISTLTIQRTEQRDSAMYRCASSLSGAGELFFGEGSRLTVL.

CDR3 residues: CASSLLTSQETQYF. CDR3 sequence (DNA): TGCGCCAGCAGCTTGTTGACTAGTCAAGAGACCCAGTACTTC. This chain connects TRBV5-1 to TRBJ2-5; D possibly corresponds to TRBD2 (6 bases). Trimming stripped 1 base from V and 2 bases from J, with 9 bases between. The CDR3 contains 14 residues. CDR1 is SGHRS and CDR2 is YFSETQ in the germline V gene.

The chain links TRBV6-5 to TRBJ1-2; D remains unclear. The V end lost 7 bases, the J end lost 10 bases, and 13 bases lay between the germline ends. Germline V lookup: CDR1 MNHEY, CDR2 SVGAGI. The CDR3 is 11 amino acids. CDR3 in amino acids: CASTHGSDYTF. The CDR3 coding sequence is TGTGCCAGCACCCACGGATCTGACTACACCTTC.

This chain joins TRBV29-1 and TRBJ1-1; D possibly corresponds to TRBD1 (6 bases). Germline V lookup: CDR1 SQVTM, CDR2 ANQGSEA. This CDR3 has 11 residues. Trimming took off 4 bases at V and 5 bases at J, with 8 bases between the two ends. CDR3 residues: CSVAGATEAFF. The CDR3 bases are TGCAGCGTTGCAGGGGCAACTGAAGCTTTCTTT.

The V and J genes are TRBV5-1 and TRBJ2-7; D perhaps matches TRBD2 (7 bases). Germline CDR1 SGHRS, CDR2 YFSETQ. V shed 3 bases and J shed 0 bases, with 19 bases lying between them. The CDR3 length is 17 residues. As DNA, the CDR3 is TGCGCCAGCAGCTGGGACCCAACGGGGGGCGGCTCCTACGAGCAGTACTTC. Encoded protein: CASSWDPTGGGSYEQYF.

This clone was found many times. The J gene is TRBJ1-1, the V gene TRBV19, with D unresolved. Trimming pared 6 bases from V and 0 bases from J, leaving 14 bases between. The CDR3 runs to 15 residues. Germline V gene lookup returns CDR1 LNHDA and CDR2 SQIVND (reference sequence). CDR3 DNA sequence: TGTGCCAGTAGGGCGAGGCCGCAGATGAACACTGAAGCTTTCTTT. Its translation is CASRARPQMNTEAFF.

This chain joins TRBV10-2 and TRBJ2-7; no definite D call. The CDR3 length is 13 residues. Germline V gene lookup returns CDR1 WSHSY and CDR2 SAAADI. V shed 7 bases and J shed 4 bases, with 14 bases lying between them. The CDR3 region is CASTTDLGYEQYF. In DNA form, the CDR3 reads TGCGCCAGCACGACGGACCTGGGGTACGAGCAGTACTTC.

The table lists this clone with a few counts. The chain joins TRBV29-1 to TRBJ2-7; TRBD2 agrees at 10 bases. Germline trimming cut 8 bases from V and 1 base from J; bases unmatched to any gene: 11. The CDR3 covers 15 residues. Germline assignment: CDR1 SQVTM and CDR2 ANQGSEA. The CDR3 spells CSPRASGGLSYEQYF. The CDR3 region has the DNA TGCAGCCCCCGGGCTAGCGGGGGATTGTCCTACGAGCAGTACTTC.

J is TRBJ1-2 and V is TRBV6-1; 7 bases match TRBD1. V trimming: 3 bases; J trimming: 6 bases; junction bases outside the gene matches: 7. CDR1 is MNHNS, CDR2 SASEGT, per germline. This CDR3 has 14 amino acids. CDR3 protein: CASSDRGKFDGYTF. In DNA, the CDR3 is TGTGCCAGCAGTGACAGGGGGAAGTTCGATGGCTACACCTTC.

This clone appeared a few times. V usage is TRBV2 and J usage is TRBJ1-5; D not certain. In germline, CDR1 is SNHLY, CDR2 FYNNEI. This CDR3 has 13 amino acids. Trimming pared 6 bases from V and 7 bases from J, leaving 13 bases between. The CDR3 loop reads CASRDDLSQPQHF. Written as DNA, the CDR3 is TGTGCCAGCAGGGACGACCTCTCCCAGCCCCAGCATTTT.

This sequence joins TRBV6-1 and TRBJ1-5; no definite D call. Germline assignment: CDR1 MNHNS and CDR2 SASEGT. The germline V and J ends were trimmed by 5 bases and 0 bases, with 11 bases remaining between them. The CDR3 is 15 amino acids. The CDR3 protein is CASSSGDYSNQPQHF. CDR3 nucleotide sequence: TGTGCCAGCAGTTCAGGTGACTATAGCAATCAGCCCCAGCATTTT.

This clone appeared a single time. This chain uses TRBV6-5 with TRBJ1-1; TRBD1 might be the D (6 bases). The CDR3 has 14 residues. Germline loops: CDR1 MNHEY, CDR2 SVGAGI. V was shortened by 6 bases and J by 1 base, with 12 bases between the two germline ends. The CDR3 sequence is CASSYQTGNTEAFF. In DNA form, the CDR3 reads TGTGCCAGCAGCTACCAGACAGGGAACACTGAAGCTTTCTTT.